This T cell receptor beta chain was obtained from a study of T cells in Graves' hyperthyroidism and ophthalmopathy. General observations from the study: The model predicted ophthalmopathy a median around seven months before onset.

It was RNA transcripts that yielded the amplified TCR beta CDR3 regions. With the HTBI primer set, the TCR CDR3 went through a first round of RT-PCR. TCRdb redid the calling of the multiplex PCR reads with MiXCR, one entry per CDR3 protein. The sample includes approximately 400,000 distinct CDR3 sequences, approximately 14% of them seen just once. In this sample, this clonotype turned up many times. Its antigen is still unknown. Per the germline V gene, CDR1 is ENHRY and CDR2 is SYGVKD. The germline V and J ends were trimmed by 3 bases and 5 bases, with 8 bases remaining between them. This CDR3 is built from 12 residues. Calling Graves' hyperthyroidism stable meant ophthalmopathy did not progress within 18 months. The PBMCs were sourced from fresh peripheral blood (approximately 10 ml).

What was sequenced was blood. The sequence derives from a woman between 18 and 30 years old with Graves' hyperthyroidism. The rearrangement uses TRBV10-3 and TRBJ2-7; unclear D gene. The DNA of the CDR3 is TGTGCCATCAGTGAAATGAGAAACGAGCAGTACTTC. Protein sequence: CAISEMRNEQYF.